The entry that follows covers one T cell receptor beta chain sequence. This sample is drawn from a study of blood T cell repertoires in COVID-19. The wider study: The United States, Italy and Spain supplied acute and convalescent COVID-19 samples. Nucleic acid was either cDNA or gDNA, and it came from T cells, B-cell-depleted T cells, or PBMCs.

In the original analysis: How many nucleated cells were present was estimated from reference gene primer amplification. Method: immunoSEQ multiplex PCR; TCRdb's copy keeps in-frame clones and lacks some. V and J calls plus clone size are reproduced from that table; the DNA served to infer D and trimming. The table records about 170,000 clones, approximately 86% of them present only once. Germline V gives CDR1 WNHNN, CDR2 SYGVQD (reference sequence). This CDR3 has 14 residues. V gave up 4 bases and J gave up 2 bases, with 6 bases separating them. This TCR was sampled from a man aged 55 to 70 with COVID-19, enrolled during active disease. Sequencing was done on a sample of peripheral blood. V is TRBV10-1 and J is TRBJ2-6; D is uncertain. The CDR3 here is CASSAPTGANVLTF. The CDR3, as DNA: TGCGCCAGCAGTGCCCCCACTGGGGCCAACGTCCTGACTTTC.